Included here is one T cell receptor beta chain sequence, with context. This entry belongs to a study of technical replicates of blood from several donors. The V gene end was trimmed by 1 base and the J gene end by 6 bases; junction bases not matched to a gene: 7. CDR1 and CDR2 from the germline V gene are SGHVS and FQNEAQ. This CDR3 is built from 17 residues. Sequencing used immunoSEQ multiplex PCR; TCRdb keeps in-frame clones, though not all of them. This table holds 65,000 to 85,000 clones, 95% to 98% found once. J is TRBJ2-2 and V is TRBV7-8; 11 bases agree with TRBD1. The sequence derives from a human donor in good health. Sequenced material: T cells isolated from PBMCs. The CDR3 region has the DNA TGTGCCAGCAGCTTAGGGGCCCCGGGACAGGGGGCCGGGGAGCTGTTTTTT. It encodes CASSLGAPGQGAGELFF.